This T cell receptor (beta chain) was found in a study of blood T cells in healthy people across ages. Germline assignment: CDR1 MGHRA and CDR2 YSYEKL. The ends were cut back, 2 bases at V and 1 base at J, with 6 bases in the middle. CDR3 length: 15 residues. Roughly 10 milliliters of peripheral blood were drawn from each donor. Alongside a J-beta primer mix, a sample-barcoded 5' primer served in a second PCR lasting about 7 to 12 cycles. TCRdb processed the 5' RACE reads anew with MiXCR; each CDR3 protein has one entry. Here the sample spans around 970,000 distinct CDR3 sequences, roughly half being singletons.

The chain joins TRBV4-1 to TRBJ2-6; no clear D. Input material: blood. The sequence was obtained from a woman between 55 and 75 years old in good health. CDR3 DNA sequence: TGCGCCAGCAGCCAACATTCTTCTGGGGCCAACGTCCTGACTTTC. Translating gives CASSQHSSGANVLTF.